These 12 T cell receptor beta chains were sequenced from one sample in a study of shared clonotypes between healthy human individuals. Sequencing was performed with immunoSEQ multiplex PCR; in TCRdb, only in-frame clones are kept and a portion is missing. The sample lists millions of clones; about 95% were seen once. Sequencing used naive CD4+ T cells sorted from blood. Subset of the sample: CD45RA+ positively selected. Source of these receptors: a man between 18 and 35 years old in good health.

J is TRBJ2-1 and V is TRBV10-3, with TRBD2 matching over 16 bases. CDR3 length: 15 amino acids. J gave up 8 bases and V 5 bases, and 3 bases lay outside the gene matches. From germline, CDR1 is ENHRY and CDR2 SYGVKD. CDR3 in DNA: TGTGCCATCAGTTCCGGGACTAGCGGGGGGGATGAGCAGTTCTTC. This encodes CAISSGTSGGDEQFF.

The chain combines TRBV12-5 with TRBJ1-5; 12 positions agree with TRBD1. The length of the CDR3 is 15 residues. Trimming took 6 bases from V and 3 from J; bases not matched to a gene: 3. In germline, CDR1 is LGHNT, CDR2 FRNRAP. The CDR3 reads CASGRGQGANQPQHF. Here the CDR3 DNA reads TGTGCTAGTGGACGGGGACAGGGGGCCAATCAGCCCCAGCATTTT.

The J gene is TRBJ1-3, the V gene TRBV5-1; possible D gene TRBD1, 5 bases. The length of the CDR3 is 16 residues. The germline gives CDR1 SGHRS, CDR2 YFSETQ. The V and J ends lost 4 bases and 0 bases respectively, with 14 bases between them. This CDR3 is CASSLSSGSSGNTIYF. CDR3 nucleotides: TGCGCCAGCAGCCTCTCCTCAGGGAGCTCTGGAAACACCATATATTTT.

This clone occurred once. CDR3 coding DNA: TGTGCCAGTAGTATCCGGGACAGCAATTCACCCCTCCACTTT. Translated, it gives CASSIRDSNSPLHF. This chain links TRBV19 with TRBJ1-6, with 7 bases aligning to TRBD1. V lost 3 bases to trimming and J lost 7 bases; unmatched junction nucleotides: 3. Per the germline V gene, CDR1 is LNHDA and CDR2 is SQIVND (reference sequence). The CDR3 covers 14 residues.

J is TRBJ2-7 and V is TRBV7-2; 9 positions agree with TRBD1. Germline-derived CDR1 and CDR2 are SGHTA and FQGNSA. V lost 7 bases to trimming and J lost 2 bases; unmatched junction nucleotides: 9. This CDR3 comprises 15 residues. The CDR3 nucleotides are TGTGCCAGCACCCCCGGACAGGGGCTCACCTACGAGCAGTACTTC. It specifies CASTPGQGLTYEQYF.

This chain links TRBV5-6 with TRBJ1-6; D unresolved. The CDR3 runs 15 residues. Germline assignment: CDR1 SGHDT and CDR2 YYEEEE. V shed 0 bases and J shed 2 bases, with 6 bases lying between them. The CDR3 region is CASSLGRPYNSPLHF. CDR3 DNA: TGTGCCAGCAGCTTGGGCCGCCCCTATAATTCACCCCTCCACTTT. The variable domain in full, with the rest retrieved from reference TRBV5-6 and TRBJ1-6, is DAGVTQSPTHLIKTRGQQVTLRCSPKSGHDTVSWYQQALGQGPQFIFQYYEEEERQRGNFPDRFSGHQFPNYSSELNVNALLLGDSALYLCASSLGRPYNSPLHFGNGTRLTVT.

The rearrangement links TRBV5-1 to TRBJ2-1; D is unclear. Germline V gives CDR1 SGHRS, CDR2 YFSETQ. The CDR3 length is 13 residues. Trimming shortened V by 0 bases and J by 4 bases, and 5 bases separated the two germline ends. For the CDR3, the DNA is TGCGCCAGCAGCTTGGCCCAGTACAATGAGCAGTTCTTC. It encodes CASSLAQYNEQFF.

With respect to this clone: Other DNA sequences in this specimen translate into the identical CDR3. The chain has TRBV30 and TRBJ2-3, with D possibly being TRBD2 (5 bases). V dropped 0 bases and J dropped 1 base, with 8 bases sitting between them. This CDR3 region has 14 residues. CDR1 and CDR2 (germline): GTSNPN, SVGIG (reference sequence). The CDR3 nucleotides read TGTGCCTGGAGTGTAGGACTTGGCACAGATACGCAGTATTTT. It specifies CAWSVGLGTDTQYF.

This rearrangement joins TRBV2 to TRBJ2-3; D is tentatively TRBD1 or TRBD2 (6 bases each). The germline V gene has CDR1 SNHLY and CDR2 FYNNEI. The V gene lost 7 bases and the J gene lost 6 bases, with 17 bases spanning the gap. The CDR3 sequence is 14 residues long. The CDR3 DNA sequence: TGTGCCAGCATAAAGGGGGGATCCCTGGATACGCAGTATTTT. Amino acid sequence: CASIKGGSLDTQYF.

The gene calls are TRBV19 and TRBJ1-6; TRBD1 might be the D (6 bases). Germline CDR1 is LNHDA and CDR2 is SQIVND (reference sequence). Trimming took 4 bases from V and 9 from J, leaving 16 bases between them. The CDR3 consists of 15 residues. In DNA form, the CDR3 reads TGTGCCAGTAGTACCCAGAGAGGGGGTGGTTCACCCCTCCACTTT. Residues: CASSTQRGGGSPLHF.

V usage is TRBV7-9 and J usage is TRBJ2-1, with 14 bases that match TRBD2. The CDR3 is 16 amino acids. V trimming: 6 bases; J trimming: 5 bases; junction bases outside the gene matches: 6. Germline CDR1 is SEHNR and CDR2 is FQNEAQ (reference sequence). CDR3 loop: CASRGLAGALHNEQFF. The CDR3 DNA reads as TGTGCCAGCAGGGGACTAGCGGGGGCACTACACAATGAGCAGTTCTTC.

The V and J genes are TRBV5-4 and TRBJ1-2; 7 bases line up with TRBD1. J gave up 5 bases and V 0 bases, and 10 bases lay outside the gene matches. The CDR3 is 16 residues long. CDR1 and CDR2 (germline): SGHNT, YYREEE (reference sequence). The CDR3 loop reads CASSLARAGGWYGYTF. In DNA, the CDR3 is TGTGCCAGCAGCTTGGCCCGGGCAGGGGGATGGTATGGCTACACCTTC. The variable domain in full, completed from reference TRBV5-4 and TRBJ1-2, reads ETGVTQSPTHLIKTRGQQVTLRCSSQSGHNTVSWYQQALGQGPQFIFQYYREEENGRGNFPPRFSGLQFPNYSSELNVNALELDDSALYLCASSLARAGGWYGYTFGSGTRLTVV.